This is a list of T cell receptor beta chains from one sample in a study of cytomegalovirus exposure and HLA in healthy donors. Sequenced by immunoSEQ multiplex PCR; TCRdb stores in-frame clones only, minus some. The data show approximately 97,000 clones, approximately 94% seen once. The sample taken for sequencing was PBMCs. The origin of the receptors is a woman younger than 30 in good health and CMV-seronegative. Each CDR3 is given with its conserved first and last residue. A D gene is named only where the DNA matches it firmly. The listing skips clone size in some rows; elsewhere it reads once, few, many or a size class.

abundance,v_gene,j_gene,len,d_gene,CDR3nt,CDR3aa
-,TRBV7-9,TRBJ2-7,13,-,TGTGCCAGCAGCTTCACCAAGCTGAACGAGCAGTACTTC,CASSFTKLNEQYF
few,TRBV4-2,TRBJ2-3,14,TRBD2,TGTGCCAGCAGCCAGGGGACTAGCCGGGATACGCAGTATTTT,CASSQGTSRDTQYF
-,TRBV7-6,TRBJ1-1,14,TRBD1,TGTGCCAGCACCCAGGGGGGTTCCGGCACTGAAGCTTTCTTT,CASTQGGSGTEAFF
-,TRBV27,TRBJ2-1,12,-,TGTGCCAGCAGTTTAGGTAGCACCGAGCAGTTCTTC,CASSLGSTEQFF
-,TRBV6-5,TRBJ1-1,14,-,TGTGCCAGCAGTGCGACGAGTGGGAGCACTGAAGCTTTCTTT,CASSATSGSTEAFF
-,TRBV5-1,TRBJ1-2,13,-,TGCGCCAGCAGCTTGAGAGCTAACTATGGCTACACCTTC,CASSLRANYGYTF
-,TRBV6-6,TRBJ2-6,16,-,TGTGCCAGCAGTTACTTGTTCGGCTCTGGGGCCAACGTCCTGACTTTC,CASSYLFGSGANVLTF
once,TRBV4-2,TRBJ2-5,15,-,TGTGCCAGCAGCCAAGATCTTGGCGGACAAGAGACCCAGTACTTC,CASSQDLGGQETQYF
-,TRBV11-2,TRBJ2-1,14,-,TGTGCCAGCAGCCTACCCAACAGGGACAATGAGCAGTTCTTC,CASSLPNRDNEQFF
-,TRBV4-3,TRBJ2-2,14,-,TGCGCCAGCAGCCAAGATGGTCACACGAAGAAGCTGTTTTTT,CASSQDGHTKKLFF
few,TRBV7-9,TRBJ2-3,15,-,TGTGCCAGCAGCTTGGGACTGGGCGATACAGATACGCAGTATTTT,CASSLGLGDTDTQYF
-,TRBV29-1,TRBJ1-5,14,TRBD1,TGCAGCGCCCAAGAACAGGGGGCGAGGCAGCCCCAGCATTTT,CSAQEQGARQPQHF
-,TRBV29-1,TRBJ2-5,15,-,TGCAGCGTTGAAGATGCGGCAGGGGGGTCAGAGACCCAGTACTTC,CSVEDAAGGSETQYF
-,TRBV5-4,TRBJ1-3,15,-,TGTGCCAGTACTCTACAGGGAATGACAGGAAACACCATATATTTT,CASTLQGMTGNTIYF
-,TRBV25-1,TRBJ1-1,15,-,TGTGCCAGCAGTGAATGGGGGGGGAGTGGTACTGAAGCTTTCTTT,CASSEWGGSGTEAFF
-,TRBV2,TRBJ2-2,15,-,TGTGCCATACAAAGGACGGGGGATAACACCGGGGAGCTGTTTTTT,CAIQRTGDNTGELFF
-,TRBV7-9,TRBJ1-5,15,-,TGTGCCAGCAGGGCAGAAGGGGCATCCCATCAGCCCCAGCATTTT,CASRAEGASHQPQHF
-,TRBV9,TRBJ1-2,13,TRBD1,TGTGCCAGCACTCCGGACAGGGCCTATGGCTACACCTTC,CASTPDRAYGYTF
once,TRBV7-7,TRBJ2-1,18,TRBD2,TGTGCTAGCAGCCCACGACTAGCGGGGGGGCTTGGCTACAATGAGCAGTTCTTC,CASSPRLAGGLGYNEQFF
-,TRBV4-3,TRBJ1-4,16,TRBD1,TGCGCCAGCAGCCAAGAACCGGACAGGGAAAGTGAAAAACTGTTTTTT,CASSQEPDRESEKLFF
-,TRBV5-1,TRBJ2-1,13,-,TGCGCCAGCAGCTCCGCGGGGATGCATGAGCAGTTCTTC,CASSSAGMHEQFF
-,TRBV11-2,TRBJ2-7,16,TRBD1,TGTGCCAGCAGCTTAGGTCCCCCCGGGACAGGGGCCGAGCAGTACTTC,CASSLGPPGTGAEQYF
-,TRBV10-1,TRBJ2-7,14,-,TGCGCCATGGGCACCAGACCGTACTCCTACGAGCAGTACTTC,CAMGTRPYSYEQYF
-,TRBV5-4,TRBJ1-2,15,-,TGTGCCAGCAGTGGTTCCGGGAGGCACGACTATGGCTACACCTTC,CASSGSGRHDYGYTF
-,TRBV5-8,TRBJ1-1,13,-,TGTGCCAGTCTACAGGGAGGGGGAACTGAAGCTTTCTTT,CASLQGGGTEAFF
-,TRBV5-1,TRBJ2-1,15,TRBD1,TGCGCCAGCAGCTTGTCAGGGGGCGACTACAATGAGCAGTTCTTC,CASSLSGGDYNEQFF
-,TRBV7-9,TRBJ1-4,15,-,TGTGCCAGCAGCTTAGGGGGATTGAGCGGTGAAAAACTGTTTTTT,CASSLGGLSGEKLFF
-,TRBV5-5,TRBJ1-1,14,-,TGTGCCAGCAGCTTGCCTCCCGGGAGCACTGAAGCTTTCTTT,CASSLPPGSTEAFF
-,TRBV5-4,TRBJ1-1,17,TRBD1,TGTGCCAGCAGCCCAGGACAGGGGGCCCTCCTAAGCACTGAAGCTTTCTTT,CASSPGQGALLSTEAFF